The 8 T cell receptor beta chains presented below share a single source sample, sequenced in a study of blood T cell repertoires in COVID-19. Using immunoSEQ multiplex PCR, the repertoire was profiled, and TCRdb retains in-frame clones only, with some absent. The sample shows 200,000 to 250,000 clones, 80% to 90% of them seen only once. Sequenced input: peripheral blood. The receptors were sampled from a man older than 75 with acute or convalescent COVID-19.

In nucleotides, the CDR3 is TGTGCCAGCACCGTTTCTGGAAACACCATATATTTT. Protein: CASTVSGNTIYF. The chain couples TRBV28 to TRBJ1-3; D not resolved. CDR1 MDHEN and CDR2 SYDVKM come from the germline V gene. Trimming took off 7 bases at V and 1 base at J, with 5 bases between the two ends. CDR3 size: 12 residues.

The chain joins TRBV12-3 or TRBV12-4 to TRBJ2-7; no reliable D call. V was cut by 8 bases and J by 0 bases, with 8 bases left in between. The CDR3 is 12 amino acids. The CDR3 reads CASGLSSYEQYF. The CDR3 DNA sequence: TGTGCCAGCGGGCTTAGCTCCTACGAGCAGTACTTC.

This clone was picked up one time. The rearrangement joins TRBV28 to TRBJ1-5; no definite D call. The V gene's germline CDR1 is MDHEN and CDR2 SYDVKM. The CDR3 extends over 14 amino acids. Trimming stripped 4 bases from V and 6 bases from J, with 13 bases between. The CDR3 is CASSYGRRTQPQHF. DNA for the CDR3: TGTGCCAGCAGTTATGGGAGAAGGACTCAGCCCCAGCATTTT.

V usage is TRBV19 and J usage is TRBJ1-5; 9 nucleotides match TRBD1. Looked up from germline, CDR1 is LNHDA and CDR2 is SQIVND (reference sequence). The CDR3 totals 15 residues. The V segment lost 4 bases and the J segment 6 bases; nucleotides outside the gene matches: 7. Here the CDR3 reads CASSTTGGDGQPQHF. As DNA, the CDR3 is TGTGCCAGTAGTACGACAGGGGGTGATGGTCAGCCCCAGCATTTT.

The gene calls are TRBV18 and TRBJ2-1, with D perhaps matching TRBD2 (7 bases). Trimming shortened V by 3 bases and J by 6 bases, and 15 bases separated the two germline ends. The length of the CDR3 is 15 residues. CDR1 and CDR2 (germline): KGHSH, LQKENI. CDR3 nucleotides: TGTGCCAGCTCACCTAGCCAGGGGAGGGGCAATGAGCAGTTCTTC. Residues: CASSPSQGRGNEQFF.

The chain uses TRBV18 and TRBJ2-3; TRBD1 aligns across 10 bases. V shed 4 bases, J shed 4 bases, and the junction held 5 bases outside the gene matches. There are 15 residues in the CDR3. From germline, CDR1 is KGHSH and CDR2 LQKENI. CDR3 loop: CASSRRTGGADTQYF. The CDR3 DNA is TGTGCCAGCTCACGACGGACAGGGGGAGCAGATACGCAGTATTTT.

J is TRBJ2-4 and V is TRBV12-3 or TRBV12-4; D ambiguous. Trimming stripped 3 bases from V and 7 bases from J, with 7 bases between. CDR3 length: 12 amino acids. DNA for the CDR3: TGTGCCAGCAGTTTTCCCGGGAACATTCAGTACTTC. The encoded protein is CASSFPGNIQYF.

The genes are TRBV4-1 and TRBJ1-1; D is perhaps TRBD1 (5 bases). The CDR3 runs 14 residues. Trimming took off 8 bases at V and 1 base at J, with 14 bases between the two ends. Per germline, CDR1 MGHRA and CDR2 YSYEKL. Here the CDR3 reads CASRGGATNTEAFF. CDR3 DNA: TGCGCCAGCCGGGGGGGAGCAACGAACACTGAAGCTTTCTTT.